The 20 T cell receptor beta chains listed next were all sequenced from one sample in a study of cytomegalovirus exposure and HLA in healthy donors. Use of 60 Vbeta and 13 Jbeta primers characterized the PCR. Only in-frame clones appear in the TCRdb table, and some are missing; sequencing was by immunoSEQ multiplex PCR. The data show 140,000 or so clones, with about 70% seen just once and more than 4% held by the top ten. What was sequenced was PBMCs. These receptors were taken from a man aged 55 to 70 in good health and CMV-seronegative.

This clone was counted between two and nine times. The rearrangement uses TRBV15 and TRBJ2-5; 7 positions agree with TRBD1. This CDR3 region has 14 residues. The V gene end was trimmed by 5 bases and the J gene end by 3 bases; junction bases not matched to a gene: 6. Germline V gene sequence: CDR1 LNHNV, CDR2 YYDKDF (reference sequence). The CDR3 bases are TGTGCCACCAGCGAACCGGGACAGAAAGAGACCCAGTACTTC. Amino acid sequence: CATSEPGQKETQYF.

This clone was seen a few times. V and J are TRBV19 and TRBJ2-1, with TRBD2 matching over 8 bases. The CDR3 totals 14 residues. V lost 7 bases to trimming and J lost 6 bases; unmatched junction nucleotides: 8. Germline CDR1 reads LNHDA; CDR2 reads SQIVND (reference sequence). Here the CDR3 reads CASNPGLGGNEQFF. As DNA, the CDR3 is TGTGCCAGTAATCCGGGACTAGGAGGCAATGAGCAGTTCTTC.

The chain combines TRBV5-1 with TRBJ2-1; a possible D gene is TRBD2 (6 bases). Germline assignment: CDR1 SGHRS and CDR2 YFSETQ. Trimming took off 5 bases at V and 9 bases at J, with 18 bases between the two ends. This CDR3 region has 14 residues. In nucleotides, the CDR3 is TGCGCCAGCAGAAAAGAACTGGACGGGGGTGAGCAGTTCTTC. As protein: CASRKELDGGEQFF.

The chain is built from TRBV6-5 and TRBJ2-1; 13 bases line up with TRBD2. The V gene end was trimmed by 2 bases and the J gene end by 4 bases; junction bases not matched to a gene: 2. Germline assignment: CDR1 MNHEY and CDR2 SVGAGI. This CDR3 has 16 amino acids. DNA for the CDR3: TGTGCCAGCAGTTACCTGACTAGCGGGAGGTACAATGAGCAGTTCTTC. Protein product: CASSYLTSGRYNEQFF.

The CDR3 bases are TGTGCCAGCAGCTTAGAAGGGACAGGGTCGGACAATGAGCAGTTCTTC. Its protein product is CASSLEGTGSDNEQFF. The V call is TRBV11-3, the J call TRBJ2-1; 9 nucleotides line up with TRBD1. Germline V gene data show CDR1 as SGHNT and CDR2 as YENEEA. Losses at the gene ends were 0 bases for V and 5 bases for J; bases not matched to a gene: 5. The CDR3 sequence is 16 residues long.

The chain employs TRBV7-9 and TRBJ2-4; possibly TRBD1 for D (5 bases). CDR1 is SEHNR, CDR2 FQNEAQ, per germline (reference sequence). CDR3 size: 17 residues. Trimming left V 3 bases short and J 3 bases short, with 18 bases between. In DNA form, the CDR3 reads TGTGCCAGCAGCTTGCTGGGGCAAATGAGAGACAAAAACATTCAGTACTTC. Its translation: CASSLLGQMRDKNIQYF.

This clone is categorized as medium-sized (0.01 to 0.1%). V gene TRBV7-9 combines with J gene TRBJ1-5, with 9 positions matching TRBD1. With V trimmed by 5 bases and J by 0 bases, 8 bases remained unmatched. Germline values: CDR1 SEHNR, CDR2 FQNEAQ (reference sequence). CDR3 length: 17 residues. CDR3 DNA sequence: TGTGCCAGCAGCCCGGGACAGGGTTCTTATAGCAATCAGCCCCAGCATTTT. Translated, it gives CASSPGQGSYSNQPQHF. Using reference TRBV7-9 and TRBJ1-5 for the parts outside the CDR3, the full variable domain is DTGVSQNPRHKITKRGQNVTFRCDPISEHNRLYWYRQTLGQGPEFLTYFQNEAQLEKSRLLSDRFSAERPKGSFSTLEIQRTEQGDSAMYLCASSPGQGSYSNQPQHFGDGTRLSIL.

This clone has more than one count but fewer than ten. The V gene is TRBV4-2, the J gene TRBJ2-3; D possibly corresponds to TRBD2 (5 bases). Germline CDR1 reads LGHNA; CDR2 reads YNFKEQ. Trimming took 0 bases from V and 6 from J, leaving 25 bases between them. This CDR3 has 19 residues. The CDR3 DNA reads TGTGCCAGCAGCCAAGAAGAGGAGAAGATAGCCACCCGGAGGGATACGCAGTATTTT. Residues: CASSQEEEKIATRRDTQYF.

The chain recombines TRBV7-9 with TRBJ1-1; weak D call: TRBD1 (6 bases). The germline V gene has CDR1 SEHNR and CDR2 FQNEAQ (reference sequence). The CDR3 loop spans 12 amino acids. V lost 5 bases, J lost 3 bases, and 7 bases lay in between. As DNA, the CDR3 is TGTGCCAGCAGCGACAGGTACACTGAAGCTTTCTTT. Amino acid sequence: CASSDRYTEAFF.

V gene TRBV5-8 combines with J gene TRBJ2-1; possibly TRBD2 for D (7 bases). CDR1 is SGHTS and CDR2 is YDEGEE in the germline V gene. This CDR3 has 14 amino acids. Trimming took off 0 bases at V and 9 bases at J, with 13 bases between the two ends. CDR3 region: CASSLVRGATEQFF. CDR3 DNA sequence: TGTGCCAGCAGCTTGGTTCGGGGGGCAACTGAGCAGTTCTTC.

This clone was counted a few times. This chain uses TRBV7-2 with TRBJ2-3; no clear D gene. The CDR3 length is 14 residues. CDR1 and CDR2 from the germline V gene are SGHTA and FQGNSA. V lost 2 bases and J lost 6, with 12 bases in between. CDR3 in amino acids: CASSLIRSADTQYF. The CDR3 DNA reads as TGTGCCAGCAGCTTAATCCGGAGTGCCGATACGCAGTATTTT.

The CDR3 region has the DNA TGCGCCAGCAGCTTTGTGACCGGGGCTGAAGCTTTCTTT. This translates into CASSFVTGAEAFF. V and J are TRBV5-1 and TRBJ1-1; D gene unclear. CDR1 SGHRS and CDR2 YFSETQ come from the germline V gene. V was cut by 2 bases and J by 6 bases, with 11 bases left in between. The CDR3 consists of 13 residues. Full variable domain (missing parts from reference TRBV5-1 and TRBJ1-1): KAGVTQTPRYLIKTRGQQVTLSCSPISGHRSVSWYQQTPGQGLQFLFEYFSETQRNKGNFPGRFSGRQFSNSRSEMNVSTLELGDSALYLCASSFVTGAEAFFGQGTRLTVV.

This clone occurred a few times. J is TRBJ1-4 and V is TRBV9; the D is unclear. The germline V gene encodes CDR1 SGDLS and CDR2 YYNGEE. V was clipped by 2 bases and J by 0 bases, with 11 bases between them. The CDR3 has 16 amino acids. The CDR3 DNA is TGTGCCAGCAGCGTCCCCCAGCGGGCAACTAATGAAAAACTGTTTTTT. Protein sequence: CASSVPQRATNEKLFF.

The rearrangement uses TRBV6-1 and TRBJ2-2; no definite D call. V lost 2 bases, J lost 8 bases, and 18 bases lay in between. The CDR3 contains 16 residues. Germline V CDR1 and CDR2: MNHNS, SASEGT. Here the CDR3 reads CASSEFRPPNLGELFF. The CDR3 nucleotides are TGTGCCAGCAGTGAATTTCGCCCCCCAAACTTGGGGGAGCTGTTTTTT.

The rearrangement uses TRBV5-1 and TRBJ2-3; maybe TRBD2 (7 bases). Between the trimmed V and J ends, which lost 5 bases and 1 base, there was a span of 11 bases. The CDR3 has 14 residues. Per the germline V gene, CDR1 is SGHRS and CDR2 is YFSETQ. The CDR3 reads CASRGGAGTDTQYF. The DNA of the CDR3 is TGCGCCAGCAGAGGGGGGGCGGGCACAGATACGCAGTATTTT.

The sample holds a few counts of this clone. The gene calls are TRBV6-5 and TRBJ2-7; tentatively, D is TRBD2 (5 bases). The germline V gene encodes CDR1 MNHEY and CDR2 SVGAGI. V shed 5 bases and J shed 0 bases, with 11 bases lying between them. The CDR3 is 14 residues long. CDR3 coding DNA: TGTGCCAGCAGTGCCGATGGGAGCTCCTACGAGCAGTACTTC. Amino acid sequence: CASSADGSSYEQYF.

This clone was counted a few times. V is TRBV28 and J is TRBJ2-2, with TRBD2 matching over 9 bases. V was pared by 3 bases and J by 7 bases, with 6 bases of the junction left unmatched. The CDR3 is 15 residues long. The germline V gene has CDR1 MDHEN and CDR2 SYDVKM. CDR3 residues: CASSFPSGEDGELFF. The CDR3 coding sequence is TGTGCCAGCAGTTTCCCTAGCGGGGAGGACGGGGAGCTGTTTTTT.

The V call is TRBV10-3, the J call TRBJ1-2; the match to TRBD1 covers 7 bases. This CDR3 has 16 amino acids. Unmatched junction bases numbered 6, after V lost 1 base and J lost 1 base. Germline V gives CDR1 ENHRY, CDR2 SYGVKD. CDR3 loop: CAISELQGQHNYGYTF. The CDR3 DNA sequence: TGTGCCATCAGTGAGTTGCAGGGACAGCATAACTATGGCTACACCTTC.

The rearrangement links TRBV9 to TRBJ2-5; D possibly corresponds to TRBD2 (5 bases). From germline, CDR1 is SGDLS and CDR2 YYNGEE. This CDR3 contains 14 residues. Deletions cut 4 bases from V and 7 bases from J, with 17 bases between. The chain's CDR3 is CASSPLTEGGTQYF. The CDR3 bases are TGTGCCAGCAGCCCGCTGACTGAGGGCGGGACCCAGTACTTC.

The rearrangement links TRBV27 to TRBJ2-3; D ambiguous. V lost 3 bases, J lost 5 bases, and 12 bases lay in between. CDR1 and CDR2 (germline): MNHEY, SMNVEV (reference sequence). The CDR3 has 14 residues. The CDR3 DNA follows: TGTGCCAGCAGTTTCCAAGCGCCTGTAGATACGCAGTATTTT. Translating it yields CASSFQAPVDTQYF.